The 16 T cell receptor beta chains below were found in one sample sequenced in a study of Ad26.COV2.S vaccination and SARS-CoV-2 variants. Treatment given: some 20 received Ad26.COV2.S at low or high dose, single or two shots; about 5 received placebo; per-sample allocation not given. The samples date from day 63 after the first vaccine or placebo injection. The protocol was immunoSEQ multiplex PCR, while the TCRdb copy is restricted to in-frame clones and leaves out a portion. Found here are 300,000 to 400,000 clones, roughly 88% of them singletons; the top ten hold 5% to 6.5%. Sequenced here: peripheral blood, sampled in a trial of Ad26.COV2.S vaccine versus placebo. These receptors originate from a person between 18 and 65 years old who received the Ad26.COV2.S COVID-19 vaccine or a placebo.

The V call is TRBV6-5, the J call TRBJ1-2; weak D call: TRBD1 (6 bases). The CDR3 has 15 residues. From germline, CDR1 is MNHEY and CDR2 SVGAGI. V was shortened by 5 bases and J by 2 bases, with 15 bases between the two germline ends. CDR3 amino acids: CASSLTGRENYGYTF. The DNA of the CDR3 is TGTGCCAGCAGTCTTACAGGGCGGGAAAACTATGGCTACACCTTC.

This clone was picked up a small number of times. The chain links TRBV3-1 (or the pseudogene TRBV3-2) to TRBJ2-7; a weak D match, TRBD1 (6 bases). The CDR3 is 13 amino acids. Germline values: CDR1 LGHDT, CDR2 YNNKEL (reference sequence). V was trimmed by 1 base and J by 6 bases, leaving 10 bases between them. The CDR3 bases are TGTGCCAGCAGCCAAGGTCCAGGGGCCGAGCAGTACGTC. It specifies CASSQGPGAEQYV.

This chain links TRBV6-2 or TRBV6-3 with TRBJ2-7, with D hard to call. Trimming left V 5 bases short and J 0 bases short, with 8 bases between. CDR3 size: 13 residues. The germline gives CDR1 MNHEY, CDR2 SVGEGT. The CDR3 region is CASSRSPSYEQYV. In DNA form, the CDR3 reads TGTGCCAGCAGTCGTTCCCCCTCCTACGAGCAGTACGTC.

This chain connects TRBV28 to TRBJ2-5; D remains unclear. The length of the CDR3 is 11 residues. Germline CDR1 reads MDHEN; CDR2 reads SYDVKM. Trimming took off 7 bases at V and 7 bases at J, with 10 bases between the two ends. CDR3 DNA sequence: TGTGCCAGCACCTCTCATGGGACCCAGTACTTC. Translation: CASTSHGTQYF.

CDR3 nucleotides: TGTGCCACCAGTGAACCCGGACAGAATAAGCAGTTCTTC. Protein sequence: CATSEPGQNKQFF. This chain connects TRBV24-1 to TRBJ2-1, with a possible D match to TRBD1 (6 bases). Trimming removed 4 bases from V and 11 bases from J, with 14 bases in between. Germline assignment: CDR1 KGHDR and CDR2 SFDVKD. The CDR3 has 13 amino acids.

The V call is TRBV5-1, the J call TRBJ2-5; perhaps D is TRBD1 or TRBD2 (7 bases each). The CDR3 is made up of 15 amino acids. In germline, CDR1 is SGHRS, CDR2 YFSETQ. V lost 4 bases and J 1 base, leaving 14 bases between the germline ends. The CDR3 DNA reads TGCGCCAGCAGCCCGGGGGGACAGAGCCAAGAGACCCAGTACTTC. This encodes CASSPGGQSQETQYF.

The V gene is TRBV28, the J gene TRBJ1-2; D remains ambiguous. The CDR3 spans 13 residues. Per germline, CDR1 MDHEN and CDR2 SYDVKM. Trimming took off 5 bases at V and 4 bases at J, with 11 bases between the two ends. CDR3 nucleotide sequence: TGTGCCAGCAGTCCCCCCCTGGGCTATGGCTACACCTTC. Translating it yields CASSPPLGYGYTF.

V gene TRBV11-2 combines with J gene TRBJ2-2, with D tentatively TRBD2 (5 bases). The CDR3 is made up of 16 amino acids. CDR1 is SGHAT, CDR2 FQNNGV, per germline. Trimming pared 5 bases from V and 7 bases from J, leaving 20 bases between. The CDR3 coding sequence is TGTGCCAGCAGCCCTTTAGGAGGACTTGTTTTCGGGGAGCTGTTTTTT. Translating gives CASSPLGGLVFGELFF. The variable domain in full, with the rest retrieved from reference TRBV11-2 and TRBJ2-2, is EAGVAQSPRYKIIEKRQSVAFWCNPISGHATLYWYQQILGQGPKLLIQFQNNGVVDDSQLPKDRFSAERLKGVDSTLKIQPAKLEDSAVYLCASSPLGGLVFGELFFGEGSRLTVL.

As DNA, the CDR3 is TGTGCCAGCAGCTTAGAACGGAGCTCCTACAATGAGCAGTTCTTC. Translated: CASSLERSSYNEQFF. This chain uses TRBV5-8 with TRBJ2-1; no clear D gene. The CDR3 runs 15 residues. CDR1 is SGHTS and CDR2 is YDEGEE in the germline V gene. Between the trimmed V and J ends, which lost 2 bases and 0 bases, there was a span of 9 bases.

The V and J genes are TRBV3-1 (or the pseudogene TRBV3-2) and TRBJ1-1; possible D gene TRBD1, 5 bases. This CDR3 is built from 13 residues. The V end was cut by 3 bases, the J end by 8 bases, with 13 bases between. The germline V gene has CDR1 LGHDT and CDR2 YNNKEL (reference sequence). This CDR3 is CASSHGTQAEAFF. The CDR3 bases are TGTGCCAGCAGCCACGGGACTCAAGCAGAAGCTTTCTTT.

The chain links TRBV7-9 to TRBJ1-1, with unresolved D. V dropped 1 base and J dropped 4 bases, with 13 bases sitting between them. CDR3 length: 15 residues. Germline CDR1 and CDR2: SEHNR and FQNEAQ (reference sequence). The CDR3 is CASSLVGQIVTEAFF. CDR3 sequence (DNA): TGTGCCAGCAGCTTAGTCGGTCAGATAGTCACTGAAGCTTTCTTT. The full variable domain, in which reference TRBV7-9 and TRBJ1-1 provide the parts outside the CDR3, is DTGVSQNPRHKITKRGQNVTFRCDPISEHNRLYWYRQTLGQGPEFLTYFQNEAQLEKSRLLSDRFSAERPKGSFSTLEIQRTEQGDSAMYLCASSLVGQIVTEAFFGQGTRLTVV.

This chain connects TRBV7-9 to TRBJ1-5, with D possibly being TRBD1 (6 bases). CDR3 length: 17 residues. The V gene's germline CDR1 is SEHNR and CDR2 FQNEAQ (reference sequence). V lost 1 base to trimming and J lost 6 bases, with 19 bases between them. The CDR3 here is CASSLGSSGVEGQPQHF. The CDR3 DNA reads TGTGCCAGCAGCTTAGGGTCTTCAGGGGTCGAGGGTCAGCCCCAGCATTTT.

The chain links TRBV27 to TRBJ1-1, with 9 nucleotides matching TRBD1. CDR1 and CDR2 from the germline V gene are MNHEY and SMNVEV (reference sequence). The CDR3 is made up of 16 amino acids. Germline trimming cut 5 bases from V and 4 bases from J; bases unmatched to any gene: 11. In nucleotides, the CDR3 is TGTGCCAGCAGTCACGCACAGGGGGCGCTTAGCACTGAAGCTTTCTTT. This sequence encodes CASSHAQGALSTEAFF.

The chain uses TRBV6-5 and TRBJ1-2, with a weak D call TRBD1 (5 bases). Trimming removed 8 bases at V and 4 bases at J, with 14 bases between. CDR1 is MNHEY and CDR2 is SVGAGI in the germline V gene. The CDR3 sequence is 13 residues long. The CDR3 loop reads CASRFQGLYGYTF. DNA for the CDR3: TGTGCCAGCCGTTTCCAGGGTCTCTATGGCTACACCTTC.

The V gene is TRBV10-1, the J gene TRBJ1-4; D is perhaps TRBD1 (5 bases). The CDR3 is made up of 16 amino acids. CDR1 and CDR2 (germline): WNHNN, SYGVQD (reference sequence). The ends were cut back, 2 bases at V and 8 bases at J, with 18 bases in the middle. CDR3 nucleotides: TGCGCCAGCAGTGAGCGGGGGATAACATTGGGAGAAAAACTGTTTTTT. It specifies CASSERGITLGEKLFF.

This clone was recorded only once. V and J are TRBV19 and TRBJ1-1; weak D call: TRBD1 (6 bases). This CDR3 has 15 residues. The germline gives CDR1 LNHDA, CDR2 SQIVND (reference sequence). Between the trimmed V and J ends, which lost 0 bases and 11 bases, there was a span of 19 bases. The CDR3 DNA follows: TGTGCCAGTAGTATAGATCAGTACGGGGGCCAGGAGGCTTTCTTT. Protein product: CASSIDQYGGQEAFF.